This record concerns one T cell receptor beta chain sequence. Using immunoSEQ multiplex PCR, the repertoire was profiled, and TCRdb retains in-frame clones only, with some absent. The sample has 150,000 to 200,000 clones; around 78% are singletons. V was cut by 4 bases and J by 1 base, with 13 bases left in between. The CDR3 is 15 amino acids. Germline CDR1 and CDR2: MNHEY and SMNVEV (reference sequence). This record belongs to a study of blood T cell repertoires in COVID-19. For the study at large: Sample material is recorded as cDNA or gDNA derived from T cells, B-cell-depleted T cells, or PBMCs.

The receptor was isolated from a woman of 80 years or more with active or convalescent COVID-19. The sequenced material came from peripheral blood. This chain connects TRBV27 to TRBJ1-1, with D hard to call. The CDR3 region has the DNA TGTGCCAGCAGTTCCCGGCCTGCGGGGAACACTGAAGCTTTCTTT. As protein: CASSSRPAGNTEAFF.